One and the same sample provided the 32 T cell receptor beta chains below, sequenced in a study of control samples from healthy donors and cancer patients (dated by TCRdb to about 2020). Libraries came from the immunoSEQ multiplex PCR assay. TCRdb retrieved this table from immuneACCESS and kept in-frame rearrangements only. Not all clones are present; in checked studies, unresolved V genes account for under half, and no reason is known for the remainder. A total of roughly 150,000 clones appear in this sample, 93% of them only once. About 2.4% of the sample is taken by the ten largest. The sequencing input was blood. The receptors originated from a man aged 45-65 years in good health.

The genes are TRBV6-5 and TRBJ2-2; maybe TRBD2 (6 bases). CDR1 is MNHEY and CDR2 is SVGAGI in the germline V gene. Trimming took 4 bases from V and 5 from J, leaving 17 bases between them. This CDR3 has 16 residues. The CDR3 spells CASSSRLDGGTGELFF. CDR3 nucleotide sequence: TGTGCCAGCAGTTCCCGACTAGACGGAGGGACCGGGGAGCTGTTTTTT.

This clone was found once. This sequence joins TRBV7-9 and TRBJ1-3; 9 bases are a match to TRBD1. CDR3 length: 17 residues. Germline V gives CDR1 SEHNR, CDR2 FQNEAQ (reference sequence). With V trimmed by 5 bases and J by 1 base, 9 bases remained unmatched. The CDR3 coding sequence is TGTGCCAGCAGCAATCCCTCCGGGACAGGGTCTGGAAACACCATATATTTT. This sequence encodes CASSNPSGTGSGNTIYF.

J is TRBJ2-1 and V is TRBV28; 8 nucleotides line up with TRBD2. Germline CDR1 reads MDHEN; CDR2 reads SYDVKM. The CDR3 covers 15 residues. V was clipped by 6 bases and J by 0 bases; unmatched bases: 4. CDR3 residues: CASSPGTSSYNEQFF. CDR3 bases: TGTGCCAGCAGCCCTGGGACTAGCTCCTACAATGAGCAGTTCTTC. The whole variable domain, remainder taken from reference TRBV28 and TRBJ2-1, is DVKVTQSSRYLVKRTGEKVFLECVQDMDHENMFWYRQDPGLGLRLIYFSYDVKMKEKGDIPEGYSVSREKKERFSLILESASTNQTSMYLCASSPGTSSYNEQFFGPGTRLTVL.

The gene calls are TRBV6-4 and TRBJ2-2; maybe TRBD1 (6 bases). With 4 bases removed from V and 7 bases from J, the gap between germline ends came to 13 bases. CDR1 and CDR2 from the germline V gene are MRHNA and SNTAGT. The CDR3 covers 14 residues. CDR3 region: CASSAEQGIGELFF. The CDR3 DNA sequence: TGTGCCAGCAGTGCAGAACAGGGAATCGGGGAGCTGTTTTTT.

The chain is built from TRBV28 and TRBJ2-5; 8 bases fit TRBD2. The ends lost 9 bases at V and 3 bases at J; junction bases unmatched: 12. This CDR3 has 15 residues. Germline V gene lookup returns CDR1 MDHEN and CDR2 SYDVKM. The CDR3 DNA sequence: TGTGCCAGTAAACCGACTAGCGTCCGGGAAGAGACCCAGTACTTC. This sequence encodes CASKPTSVREETQYF. Based on the CDR3 plus reference TRBV28 and TRBJ2-5, the full variable domain is DVKVTQSSRYLVKRTGEKVFLECVQDMDHENMFWYRQDPGLGLRLIYFSYDVKMKEKGDIPEGYSVSREKKERFSLILESASTNQTSMYLCASKPTSVREETQYFGPGTRLLVL.

J is TRBJ1-1 and V is TRBV7-2; no reliable D call. Deletions cut 1 base from V and 11 bases from J, with 11 bases between. Germline loops: CDR1 SGHTA, CDR2 FQGNSA. The CDR3 has 12 amino acids. The CDR3 sequence is CASSLGLREAFF. Here the CDR3 DNA reads TGTGCCAGCAGCTTAGGCCTCCGAGAGGCTTTCTTT. The variable domain in full, with the rest retrieved from reference TRBV7-2 and TRBJ1-1, is GAGVSQSPSNKVTEKGKDVELRCDPISGHTALYWYRQSLGQGLEFLIYFQGNSAPDKSGLPSDRFSAERTGGSVSTLTIQRTQQEDSAVYLCASSLGLREAFFGQGTRLTVV.

The genes are TRBV19 and TRBJ2-7, with 11 positions matching TRBD1. In germline, CDR1 is LNHDA, CDR2 SQIVND (reference sequence). J lost 6 bases, V lost 5 bases, and 9 bases had no gene match. The CDR3 totals 15 residues. CDR3 amino acids: CASSRSVGTGGEQYF. Written as DNA, the CDR3 is TGTGCCAGTAGTCGATCCGTGGGGACAGGGGGCGAGCAGTACTTC.

J is TRBJ2-3 and V is TRBV6-5; a possible D gene is TRBD2 (7 bases). The germline V gene encodes CDR1 MNHEY and CDR2 SVGAGI. V lost 5 bases, J lost 4 bases, and 16 bases lay in between. The CDR3 is 15 residues long. CDR3 coding DNA: TGTGCCAGCAGTAGGGGCGCCGGGGGGCCAGATACGCAGTATTTT. This encodes CASSRGAGGPDTQYF.

This chain links TRBV4-1 with TRBJ2-4; TRBD1 matches at 7 bases. V was clipped by 5 bases and J by 7 bases; unmatched bases: 5. Germline CDR1 and CDR2: MGHRA and YSYEKL. This CDR3 region has 13 residues. The CDR3 DNA reads TGCGCCAGCAGCGTACGGGACAGTAACATTCAGTACTTC. Residues: CASSVRDSNIQYF.

The chain has TRBV3-1 (or the pseudogene TRBV3-2) and TRBJ1-2; TRBD1 is a possible D gene (6 bases). V lost 4 bases and J 5 bases, leaving 8 bases between the germline ends. Germline lookup yields CDR1 LGHDT and CDR2 YNNKEL (reference sequence). The CDR3 spans 12 residues. In DNA form, the CDR3 reads TGTGCCAGCAGCCCGGACAGTTATGGCTACACCTTC. Protein: CASSPDSYGYTF.

The rearrangement joins TRBV7-2 to TRBJ1-2; D remains unclear. Trimming left V 1 base short and J 0 bases short, with 15 bases between. CDR1 and CDR2 from the germline V gene are SGHTA and FQGNSA. This CDR3 spans 17 amino acids. The CDR3 DNA is TGTGCCAGCAGCTTAGGCGGAGGGCGCCCCACTAACTATGGCTACACCTTC. This encodes CASSLGGGRPTNYGYTF.

This clone appeared once. The chain uses TRBV7-6 and TRBJ2-7; 8 bases fit TRBD2. The trim removed 5 bases at V and 4 bases at J, leaving 10 bases unmatched. In germline, CDR1 is SGHVS, CDR2 FNYEAQ. The CDR3 is 15 amino acids. CDR3 amino acids: CASSRERGRGYEQYF. The DNA of the CDR3 is TGTGCCAGCAGCCGGGAGCGGGGGCGCGGGTACGAGCAGTACTTC.

The rearrangement joins TRBV5-1 to TRBJ1-2; D is unresolved. This CDR3 contains 14 residues. Germline CDR1 and CDR2: SGHRS and YFSETQ. V lost 0 bases and J lost 0, with 6 bases in between. CDR3 in DNA: TGCGCCAGCAGCTTGGATAGGGCTAACTATGGCTACACCTTC. This codes for CASSLDRANYGYTF.

As DNA, the CDR3 is TGCAGCGTTAGCTGGGTCAGGCAAGAGACCCAGTACTTC. Its translation is CSVSWVRQETQYF. V is TRBV29-1 and J is TRBJ2-5, with D hard to call. The germline V gene has CDR1 SQVTM and CDR2 ANQGSEA. The CDR3 spans 13 residues. V gave up 5 bases and J gave up 2 bases, with 12 bases separating them.

This chain links TRBV28 with TRBJ2-1, with TRBD2 as a possible D gene (6 bases). V dropped 2 bases and J dropped 3 bases, with 8 bases sitting between them. The length of the CDR3 is 14 residues. Germline V gene sequence: CDR1 MDHEN, CDR2 SYDVKM. The CDR3 loop reads CASSLMRGYNEQFF. CDR3 nucleotides: TGTGCCAGCAGTTTAATGCGGGGCTACAATGAGCAGTTCTTC.

The chain combines TRBV2 with TRBJ2-1; 14 bases line up with TRBD2. The germline gives CDR1 SNHLY, CDR2 FYNNEI. J lost 9 bases, V lost 2 bases, and 21 bases had no gene match. The CDR3 is 21 residues long. CDR3 coding DNA: TGTGCCAGCAGTGAAAGATTCGGGGTCCCTGGACTAGCGGGAGGTTCGGCTGAGCAGTTCTTC. It specifies CASSERFGVPGLAGGSAEQFF.

The chain joins TRBV6-5 to TRBJ1-5; TRBD1 matches at 9 bases. V lost 7 bases, J lost 0 bases, and 4 bases stayed unmatched. Germline CDR1 is MNHEY and CDR2 is SVGAGI. The CDR3 length is 15 residues. CDR3: CASKGTGYSNQPQHF. In DNA form, the CDR3 reads TGTGCCAGCAAAGGGACAGGGTATAGCAATCAGCCCCAGCATTTT.

The rearrangement joins TRBV15 to TRBJ1-4, with D unresolved. The V end was cut by 5 bases, the J end by 8 bases, with 12 bases between. The germline V gene has CDR1 LNHNV and CDR2 YYDKDF (reference sequence). There are 13 residues in the CDR3. CDR3 amino acids: CATSRSVREKLFF. Here the CDR3 DNA reads TGTGCCACCAGCCGATCCGTGCGAGAAAAACTGTTTTTT.

The chain recombines TRBV5-4 with TRBJ2-1; 7 bases are shared with TRBD2. This CDR3 is 14 amino acids long. Trimming at V came to 3 bases and at J to 4 bases, leaving 4 bases not matched to a gene. Per the germline V gene, CDR1 is SGHNT and CDR2 is YYREEE (reference sequence). CDR3 sequence (DNA): TGTGCCAGCAGCTCCGGGACTACATACAATGAGCAGTTCTTC. Translating gives CASSSGTTYNEQFF. The complete variable domain, with remaining parts taken from reference TRBV5-4 and TRBJ2-1, reads ETGVTQSPTHLIKTRGQQVTLRCSSQSGHNTVSWYQQALGQGPQFIFQYYREEENGRGNFPPRFSGLQFPNYSSELNVNALELDDSALYLCASSSGTTYNEQFFGPGTRLTVL.

This chain links TRBV27 with TRBJ1-6, with D hard to call. V lost 3 bases, J lost 7 bases, and 7 bases lay in between. The V gene's germline CDR1 is MNHEY and CDR2 SMNVEV (reference sequence). The CDR3 spans 13 residues. The chain's CDR3 is CASSLSTNSPLHF. CDR3 nucleotide sequence: TGTGCCAGCAGTTTGTCGACCAATTCACCCCTCCACTTT.

The chain couples TRBV5-1 to TRBJ1-2; 9 positions match TRBD1. The CDR3 loop spans 15 amino acids. Germline V gene lookup returns CDR1 SGHRS and CDR2 YFSETQ. The junction had 6 bases not matched to a gene; V was cut back by 4 bases and J by 2 bases. CDR3 DNA: TGCGCCAGCAGCGTATCCGGGACAGGGAACTATGGCTACACCTTC. Amino acid sequence: CASSVSGTGNYGYTF.

The rearrangement uses TRBV10-3 and TRBJ2-7; possible D gene TRBD2, 5 bases. The germline V and J ends were trimmed by 0 bases and 7 bases, with 10 bases remaining between them. This CDR3 has 13 residues. Germline CDR1 and CDR2: ENHRY and SYGVKD. DNA of the CDR3: TGTGCCATCAGTGAGTCACTAGACGGGGAGCAGTACTTC. Its translation is CAISESLDGEQYF.

J is TRBJ1-5 and V is TRBV6-6; the D gene is possibly TRBD1 (5 bases). The germline V gene encodes CDR1 MNHNY and CDR2 SVGAGI (reference sequence). V shed 5 bases and J shed 7 bases, with 18 bases lying between them. The CDR3 is 15 amino acids. CDR3 in amino acids: CASSTGAGTGQPQHF. The CDR3 DNA follows: TGTGCCAGCAGTACGGGCGCGGGTACAGGACAGCCCCAGCATTTT.

This rearrangement joins TRBV25-1 to TRBJ2-5; 8 bases fit TRBD2. The ends lost 3 bases at V and 1 base at J; junction bases unmatched: 7. The CDR3 consists of 16 residues. Germline loops: CDR1 MGHDK, CDR2 SYGVNS. CDR3 sequence: CASSEGRGALQETQYF. CDR3 DNA: TGTGCCAGCAGTGAGGGGCGGGGGGCCCTCCAAGAGACCCAGTACTTC.

This clone was counted a single time. This chain joins TRBV11-2 and TRBJ2-1, with 9 positions matching TRBD2. Germline V lookup: CDR1 SGHAT, CDR2 FQNNGV. Trimming cost V 4 bases and J 7 bases; bases outside gene matches: 5. CDR3 length: 14 amino acids. Written as DNA, the CDR3 is TGTGCCAGCAGCTCTAGCGGGATCACAAATGAGCAGTTCTTC. Amino acid sequence: CASSSSGITNEQFF. The full variable domain, rest sourced from reference TRBV11-2 and TRBJ2-1, is EAGVAQSPRYKIIEKRQSVAFWCNPISGHATLYWYQQILGQGPKLLIQFQNNGVVDDSQLPKDRFSAERLKGVDSTLKIQPAKLEDSAVYLCASSSSGITNEQFFGPGTRLTVL.

This rearrangement joins TRBV24-1 to TRBJ2-3; D remains ambiguous. The length of the CDR3 is 15 residues. The V end was cut by 4 bases, the J end by 0 bases, with 10 bases between. Germline V gene sequence: CDR1 KGHDR, CDR2 SFDVKD. DNA of the CDR3: TGTGCCACCAGTGACCTGACTGGTAGCACAGATACGCAGTATTTT. Protein: CATSDLTGSTDTQYF.

The chain employs TRBV29-1 and TRBJ2-1; 10 bases map to TRBD2. J was trimmed by 5 bases and V by 6 bases; bases with no gene match: 7. This CDR3 is built from 14 residues. Germline V gene lookup returns CDR1 SQVTM and CDR2 ANQGSEA. For the CDR3, the DNA is TGCAGCGTCGCAACTAGCGGGAATAACAATGAGCAGTTCTTC. Its translation is CSVATSGNNNEQFF.

The rearrangement uses TRBV3-1 (or the pseudogene TRBV3-2) and TRBJ1-1; D possibly corresponds to TRBD1 (5 bases). This CDR3 region has 16 residues. Germline loops: CDR1 LGHDT, CDR2 YNNKEL (reference sequence). Between the trimmed V and J ends, which lost 1 base and 4 bases, there was a span of 16 bases. The CDR3 here is CASSQGPGGGTTEAFF. CDR3 in DNA: TGTGCCAGCAGCCAAGGCCCCGGGGGGGGGACCACTGAAGCTTTCTTT.

This chain links TRBV2 with TRBJ2-7; TRBD2 agrees at 9 bases. J lost 4 bases, V lost 6 bases, and 7 bases had no gene match. From germline, CDR1 is SNHLY and CDR2 FYNNEI. The CDR3 loop spans 14 amino acids. The chain's CDR3 is CASRSAGGGYEQYF. DNA of the CDR3: TGTGCCAGCAGATCAGCGGGAGGAGGGTACGAGCAGTACTTC.

This clone appeared a few times. The J gene is TRBJ2-3, the V gene TRBV6-1; perhaps TRBD1 as D (6 bases). V gave up 0 bases and J gave up 3 bases, with 10 bases separating them. Germline CDR1 MNHNS, CDR2 SASEGT. The CDR3 extends over 15 amino acids. CDR3 amino acids: CASSEARGWTDTQYF. The DNA of the CDR3 is TGTGCCAGCAGTGAAGCAAGGGGGTGGACAGATACGCAGTATTTT.

CDR3 residues: CASSPPGLSSYEQYF. The CDR3 DNA reads as TGTGCCAGCAGCCCTCCGGGGCTCAGCTCCTACGAGCAGTACTTC. The rearrangement joins TRBV5-5 to TRBJ2-7, with D possibly being TRBD1 or TRBD2 (5 bases each). V was trimmed by 4 bases and J by 0 bases, leaving 14 bases between them. Germline V CDR1 and CDR2: SGHKS, YYEKEE (reference sequence). The CDR3 is 15 amino acids.

V and J are TRBV6-5 and TRBJ2-6; possibly TRBD1 for D (6 bases). Trimming cost V 5 bases and J 1 base, with 9 bases left between them. CDR1 is MNHEY, CDR2 SVGAGI, per germline. This CDR3 is built from 15 residues. Here the CDR3 DNA reads TGTGCCAGCAGTCGGACAGAATCTGGGGCCAACGTCCTGACTTTC. Translating it yields CASSRTESGANVLTF.